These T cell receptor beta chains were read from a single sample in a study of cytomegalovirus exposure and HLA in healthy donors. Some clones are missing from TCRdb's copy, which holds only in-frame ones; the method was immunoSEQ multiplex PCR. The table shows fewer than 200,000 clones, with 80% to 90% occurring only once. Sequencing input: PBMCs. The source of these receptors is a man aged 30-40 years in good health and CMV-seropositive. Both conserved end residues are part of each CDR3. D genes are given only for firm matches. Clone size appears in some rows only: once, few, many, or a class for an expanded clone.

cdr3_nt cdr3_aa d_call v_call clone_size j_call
TGTGCCAGCAGCACCCGAGGGGCGGGAGGCAAATACAATGAGCAGTTCTTC CASSTRGAGGKYNEQFF TRBD2 TRBV13 once TRBJ2-1
TGTGCCAGCAGTGAAGCCAACTCCAACGAGCAGTACTTC CASSEANSNEQYF . TRBV25-1 . TRBJ2-7
TGTGCTGATACGGACAGGGAGAATCAGCCCCAGCATTTT CADTDRENQPQHF TRBD1 TRBV7-6 . TRBJ1-5
TGCGCCAGCAGCTTGGAACTAGCGGGAGGAGGGGGAGCCAAAAACATTCAGTACTTC CASSLELAGGGGAKNIQYF TRBD2 TRBV5-1 . TRBJ2-4
TGTGCCAGTAGTATAGGCAGGGGGTACGAGCAGTACTTC CASSIGRGYEQYF TRBD1 TRBV19 . TRBJ2-7
TGTGCCAGCAGCTTAGTTGGGGGGAGCGAGCAGTACTTC CASSLVGGSEQYF . TRBV7-2 once TRBJ2-7
TGCGCCAGCAGCCCAGGTGTCTCAGGGGGCGAGGACTACGAGCAGTACTTC CASSPGVSGGEDYEQYF TRBD1 TRBV4-3 . TRBJ2-7
TGTGCCACTTGGGATACTCGGGACAGGGGCCCAGATACGCAGTATTTT CATWDTRDRGPDTQYF TRBD1 TRBV15 . TRBJ2-3
TGTGCCTGGAGTGTAAATCTAGCGGTCAATGAGCAGTTCTTC CAWSVNLAVNEQFF TRBD2 TRBV30 . TRBJ2-1
TGTGCCAGTAGTATTGGCAGGGCTGGAAACACCATATATTTT CASSIGRAGNTIYF . TRBV19 . TRBJ1-3
TGCGCCAGCAGCTTCTCCAGGAACTACAATGAGCAGTTCTTC CASSFSRNYNEQFF . TRBV5-1 . TRBJ2-1
TGTGCCAGCAGCCGCTCACTAGCGGGAGGTTGGGATACGCAGTATTTT CASSRSLAGGWDTQYF TRBD2 TRBV7-2 . TRBJ2-3
TGTGCCAGCAGCCCACGGAGATGGGGGCTGGATGGAAACACCATATATTTT CASSPRRWGLDGNTIYF . TRBV11-2 . TRBJ1-3
TGTTCCAGCAGCTTAGGGGCAGGGGGCGGTAATGAAAAACTGTTTTTT CSSSLGAGGGNEKLFF TRBD1 TRBV7-9 . TRBJ1-4
TGCGCCAGCCGACCACAGGGGTCCACAGATACGCAGTATTTT CASRPQGSTDTQYF TRBD1 TRBV5-1 . TRBJ2-3
TGTGCCAGTAGTATAGCGGGACTAGACTACGAGCAGTACTTC CASSIAGLDYEQYF TRBD2 TRBV19 . TRBJ2-7
TGTGCCAGCAACGGATCCGGGGACACTGAAGCTTTCTTT CASNGSGDTEAFF . TRBV27 once TRBJ1-1
TGTGCCAGCAACTGGGGGGGTAGCAATCAGCCCCAGCATTTT CASNWGGSNQPQHF . TRBV2 . TRBJ1-5
TGCGCCAGCAGCATCAGGGTAAACACTGAAGCTTTCTTT CASSIRVNTEAFF . TRBV4-1 . TRBJ1-1
TGCGCCAGCACGCCCGGGTTGGGGCTCTACAATGAGCAGTTCTTC CASTPGLGLYNEQFF . TRBV5-1 . TRBJ2-1
TGTGCCAGCAGAGACAGGGGGGGATTGGGCACTGAAGCTTTCTTT CASRDRGGLGTEAFF TRBD1 TRBV6-5 . TRBJ1-1
TGCGCCAGCAGCCAGGTCCTCCTGAGGCGGGGCACAGATACGCAGTATTTT CASSQVLLRRGTDTQYF . TRBV4-1 . TRBJ2-3
TGTGCCAGCAGTTACTGGCAGGGGGCACGGGAGCAGTACTTC CASSYWQGAREQYF TRBD1 TRBV6-5 . TRBJ2-7
TGCGCCAGCAGCCCCCCTGGCAGCCAAGAGACCCAGTACTTC CASSPPGSQETQYF . TRBV4-3 once TRBJ2-5
TGTGCCACCGCGACGGGGGGGGGCAGGAAGCCCCAGCATTTT CATATGGGRKPQHF . TRBV19 . TRBJ1-5
TGTGCCAGCAGTCGGGACAGGATCTTCTCTGGGGCCAACGTCCTGACTTTC CASSRDRIFSGANVLTF TRBD1 TRBV27 many TRBJ2-6
TGTGCCAGCAGTGAAGGGACAGGGGCGTCGAGTGAGAACACTGAAGCTTTCTTT CASSEGTGASSENTEAFF TRBD1 TRBV25-1 . TRBJ1-1
TGTGCCAGCTCACCCGGGACAGGGAATGGGGCTTTCTCTGGGGCCAACGTCCTGACTTTC CASSPGTGNGAFSGANVLTF TRBD1 TRBV18 once TRBJ2-6
TGTTCCAGCAGCTCGCCTACGGCTAGCGGGAACACAGATACGCAGTATTTT CSSSSPTASGNTDTQYF TRBD2 TRBV7-9 . TRBJ2-3
TGTGCCAGCAGTTATGAGGGAGGGCGCGATGAGCAGTTCTTC CASSYEGGRDEQFF TRBD2 TRBV6-5 . TRBJ2-1
TGTGCCAGCAGCTCGGGACAGGTGACCTACGAGCAGTACTTC CASSSGQVTYEQYF TRBD1 TRBV7-2 . TRBJ2-7
TGTGCCAGCAGCATGAGACAGGGGGCCACAGATACGCAGTATTTT CASSMRQGATDTQYF . TRBV21-1 . TRBJ2-3
TGCGCCAGCAGCCAAGACTTGGGAGCAGATACGCAGTATTTT CASSQDLGADTQYF . TRBV4-3 . TRBJ2-3
TGTGCCAGCAGCTTAGTTGTCCGGTCTTGGTCGAATTCACCCCTCCACTTT CASSLVVRSWSNSPLHF . TRBV11-2 . TRBJ1-6
TGTTCCAGCAGCTTAGCAGGGAGAGGCCTTGGGGCTTTCTTT CSSSLAGRGLGAFF . TRBV7-9 few TRBJ1-1
TGTGCCAGCAGTTACGGGGGACAGCCCGGCTACAATGAGCAGTTCTTC CASSYGGQPGYNEQFF TRBD1 TRBV6-5 . TRBJ2-1
TGCAGCGTTGGACTGAACACCGGGGAGCTGTTTTTT CSVGLNTGELFF . TRBV29-1 . TRBJ2-2
TGTGCCAGCAGCGTGCCTAGCGGAAGCTCCTACGAGCAGTACTTC CASSVPSGSSYEQYF TRBD2 TRBV5-4 . TRBJ2-7
TGCGCCAGCAACCAGAATATAGCGGGAGTCCTCTACAATGAGCAGTTCTTC CASNQNIAGVLYNEQFF TRBD2 TRBV4-1 . TRBJ2-1
TGTGCCACCAGCAGGGGACTAGCGGGAGTCCCCAGCTCCTACAATGAGCAGTTCTTC CATSRGLAGVPSSYNEQFF TRBD2 TRBV15 . TRBJ2-1
TGTGCCAGCAAAACCCTCGGAGGTTACGAGCAGTACTTC CASKTLGGYEQYF . TRBV27 . TRBJ2-7
TGTGCCAGCAGTTCGACAGGGGGCATCAGGGATGGCTACACCTTC CASSSTGGIRDGYTF TRBD1 TRBV6-6 . TRBJ1-2
TGTGCCAGCAGCCCTAGGGGGGAGACCCAGTACTTC CASSPRGETQYF . TRBV9 . TRBJ2-5
TGTGCCAGCAGTCGGACAGGGGGGGAGATGAATACGCAGTATTTT CASSRTGGEMNTQYF TRBD1 TRBV2 . TRBJ2-3
TGTGCCAGCAGTTCCCCGGACAGGGCGACCACTGAAGCTTTCTTT CASSSPDRATTEAFF TRBD1 TRBV6-6 . TRBJ1-1
TGTGCCAGCACCCTAACGGGAGGGGGGGAGACCCAGTACTTC CASTLTGGGETQYF TRBD2 TRBV7-2 . TRBJ2-5
TGTGCCAGCAGTGAAGCAGCAGGGACTAGATTTAATGAGCAGTTCTTC CASSEAAGTRFNEQFF TRBD2 TRBV25-1 . TRBJ2-1
TGCAGCGTTGATCGGGGGGTGAACACTGAAGCTTTCTTT CSVDRGVNTEAFF . TRBV29-1 . TRBJ1-1
TGTGCCACCAGCAGGATACTAGCGGGCGGGTTTCTTACGCAGTATTTT CATSRILAGGFLTQYF TRBD2 TRBV15 . TRBJ2-3